The next 29 T cell receptor beta chains were all read from a single sample in a study of blood T cell repertoires in COVID-19. The data were produced by immunoSEQ multiplex PCR, yet TCRdb's version contains in-frame clones alone and is incomplete. This sample has about 290,000 clones, with 85% found just once. Sample: peripheral blood. Receptors were obtained from a woman aged 45 to 65 with active or convalescent COVID-19.

The rearrangement links TRBV2 to TRBJ1-1; possibly TRBD1 for D (5 bases). This CDR3 spans 13 amino acids. Germline V lookup: CDR1 SNHLY, CDR2 FYNNEI. With 3 bases removed from V and 1 base from J, the gap between germline ends came to 6 bases. In nucleotides, the CDR3 is TGTGCCAGCAGTGACAGGGAGAACACTGAAGCTTTCTTT. Encoded protein: CASSDRENTEAFF. Supplemented by reference TRBV2 and TRBJ1-1, the full variable domain reads EPEVTQTPSHQVTQMGQEVILRCVPISNHLYFYWYRQILGQKVEFLVSFYNNEISEKSEIFDDQFSVERPDGSNFTLKIRSTKLEDSAMYFCASSDRENTEAFFGQGTRLTVV.

The chain joins TRBV21-1 to TRBJ1-5. TRBV21-1 is reported as a pseudogene. This CDR3 has 16 residues. Here the CDR3 reads CASSKRGSHSNQPQHF. The CDR3 DNA is TGTGCCAGCAGCAAACGCGGCAGCCATAGCAATCAGCCCCAGCATTTT.

The chain couples TRBV9 to TRBJ2-5, with D possibly matching TRBD1 (6 bases). Trimming removed 0 bases at V and 0 bases at J, with 12 bases between. Germline CDR1 and CDR2: SGDLS and YYNGEE. This CDR3 has 16 residues. CDR3 residues: CASSVGAQGYQETQYF. The CDR3 DNA sequence: TGTGCCAGCAGCGTAGGGGCGCAGGGGTACCAAGAGACCCAGTACTTC. The whole variable domain, remainder taken from reference TRBV9 and TRBJ2-5, is DSGVTQTPKHLITATGQRVTLRCSPRSGDLSVYWYQQSLDQGLQFLIQYYNGEERAKGNILERFSAQQFPDLHSELNLSSLELGDSALYFCASSVGAQGYQETQYFGPGTRLLVL.

This rearrangement joins TRBV28 to TRBJ1-3; D is uncertain. The CDR3 runs 14 residues. The ends were cut back, 5 bases at V and 4 bases at J, with 12 bases in the middle. Germline CDR1 MDHEN, CDR2 SYDVKM. The CDR3 sequence: CASSAGGLGNTIYF. As DNA, the CDR3 is TGTGCCAGCAGTGCGGGTGGTCTAGGAAACACCATATATTTT.

This rearrangement joins TRBV6-5 to TRBJ1-1; D is unclear. The CDR3 is 13 amino acids. Trimming stripped 11 bases from V and 0 bases from J, with 13 bases between. Looked up from germline, CDR1 is MNHEY and CDR2 is SVGAGI. The CDR3 protein is CAVVSALNTEAFF. DNA for the CDR3: TGTGCCGTCGTGTCCGCGCTGAACACTGAAGCTTTCTTT.

The chain couples TRBV3-1 (or the pseudogene TRBV3-2) to TRBJ2-3; D call uncertain. Germline V gives CDR1 LGHDT, CDR2 YNNKEL (reference sequence). V gave up 0 bases and J gave up 8 bases, with 12 bases separating them. This CDR3 has 14 amino acids. The CDR3 here is CASSQDVSIGTQYF. The DNA for the CDR3 is TGTGCCAGCAGCCAAGATGTTAGCATAGGTACGCAGTATTTT.

The gene calls are TRBV27 and TRBJ2-5; 9 bases agree with TRBD1. CDR3 length: 15 amino acids. V dropped 5 bases and J dropped 9; count of bases not matched to a gene: 13. The germline V gene encodes CDR1 MNHEY and CDR2 SMNVEV (reference sequence). The CDR3 reads CASSRKGDREKPQYF. The CDR3 DNA follows: TGTGCCAGCAGTCGTAAAGGGGACAGGGAGAAGCCCCAGTACTTC.

This clone was seen once. The chain joins TRBV4-1 to TRBJ2-1; D is ambiguous. In germline, CDR1 is MGHRA, CDR2 YSYEKL. V gave up 1 base and J gave up 3 bases, with 19 bases separating them. CDR3 length: 18 residues. The CDR3 coding sequence is TGCGCCAGCAGCCAAGCCGCAGCCGAGACACCCTACTACAATGAGCAGTTCTTC. Protein sequence: CASSQAAAETPYYNEQFF.

The chain employs TRBV24-1 and TRBJ2-5; 12 bases line up with TRBD2. J lost 4 bases, V lost 4 bases, and 3 bases had no gene match. The CDR3 extends over 15 amino acids. Germline loops: CDR1 KGHDR, CDR2 SFDVKD. The chain's CDR3 is CATSDPTSGGETQYF. The CDR3 DNA reads as TGTGCCACCAGTGACCCGACTAGCGGGGGAGAGACCCAGTACTTC.

The gene calls are TRBV6-5 and TRBJ1-3; a weak D match, TRBD1 (5 bases). The germline V gene encodes CDR1 MNHEY and CDR2 SVGAGI. V lost 2 bases and J 2 bases, leaving 10 bases between the germline ends. CDR3 length: 15 amino acids. CDR3 residues: CASSYLTGTGNTIYF. The CDR3 bases are TGTGCCAGCAGTTACCTCACAGGAACTGGAAACACCATATATTTT.

V usage is TRBV7-9 and J usage is TRBJ1-4; D is perhaps TRBD1 (5 bases). The CDR3 covers 16 residues. Germline CDR1 SEHNR, CDR2 FQNEAQ (reference sequence). Trimming stripped 5 bases from V and 7 bases from J, with 20 bases between. The CDR3 region has the DNA TGTGCCAGCAGCCCTTCCCGGGCCAGGGCAACTGAAAAACTGTTTTTT. This encodes CASSPSRARATEKLFF.

This clone was observed a handful of times. The genes are TRBV10-3 and TRBJ2-7, with 10 bases aligning to TRBD2. V gave up 0 bases and J gave up 7 bases; unmatched junction bases: 3. The CDR3 runs 14 residues. In germline, CDR1 is ENHRY, CDR2 SYGVKD. This CDR3 is CAISESATSGEQYF. CDR3 DNA sequence: TGTGCCATCAGTGAGTCGGCGACTAGCGGGGAGCAGTACTTC.

The chain joins TRBV11-2 to TRBJ2-3; 8 bases agree with TRBD2. This CDR3 has 16 amino acids. Germline V gene lookup returns CDR1 SGHAT and CDR2 FQNNGV. V gave up 5 bases and J gave up 2 bases; unmatched junction bases: 9. In DNA form, the CDR3 reads TGTGCCAGCAGCCCTCCGCAGCGGGAGTTCACAGATACGCAGTATTTT. Its protein product is CASSPPQREFTDTQYF. Looking up the rest from reference TRBV11-2 and TRBJ2-3 gives the full variable domain: EAGVAQSPRYKIIEKRQSVAFWCNPISGHATLYWYQQILGQGPKLLIQFQNNGVVDDSQLPKDRFSAERLKGVDSTLKIQPAKLEDSAVYLCASSPPQREFTDTQYFGPGTRLTVL.

This rearrangement joins TRBV5-1 to TRBJ2-1, with 11 bases fitting TRBD2. In germline, CDR1 is SGHRS, CDR2 YFSETQ. This CDR3 is 14 amino acids long. The trim removed 8 bases at V and 10 bases at J, leaving 11 bases unmatched. The CDR3 loop reads CASQLAGVGLEQFF. The CDR3 coding sequence is TGCGCCAGTCAACTAGCGGGAGTGGGCCTGGAGCAGTTCTTC.

This clone was detected once. The CDR3 sequence is CASSEEWGAFGEAFF. The CDR3 DNA sequence: TGTGCCAGCAGTGAGGAATGGGGCGCGTTTGGTGAAGCTTTCTTT. The rearrangement uses TRBV6-1 and TRBJ1-1; a weak D match, TRBD1 (5 bases). Per the germline V gene, CDR1 is MNHNS and CDR2 is SASEGT. V was pared by 3 bases and J by 7 bases, with 18 bases between. This CDR3 region has 15 residues.

The chain is built from TRBV5-4 and TRBJ2-1; 8 nucleotides align to TRBD2. The J segment lost 5 bases and the V segment lost 4 bases, leaving 8 bases of the junction unmatched. Germline CDR1 and CDR2: SGHNT and YYREEE (reference sequence). The CDR3 is 15 amino acids. Here the CDR3 reads CASSRGLAVNNEQFF. The CDR3 bases are TGTGCCAGCAGCCGCGGACTAGCTGTAAACAATGAGCAGTTCTTC. Filled out from reference TRBV5-4 and TRBJ2-1, the complete variable domain reads ETGVTQSPTHLIKTRGQQVTLRCSSQSGHNTVSWYQQALGQGPQFIFQYYREEENGRGNFPPRFSGLQFPNYSSELNVNALELDDSALYLCASSRGLAVNNEQFFGPGTRLTVL.

V usage is TRBV5-1 and J usage is TRBJ1-1, with D possibly matching TRBD1 (6 bases). Germline CDR1 and CDR2: SGHRS and YFSETQ. The CDR3 extends over 16 amino acids. Trimming shortened V by 0 bases and J by 0 bases, and 12 bases separated the two germline ends. The DNA of the CDR3 is TGCGCCAGCAGCTTGGTCGCTGGGGGCCTGAACACTGAAGCTTTCTTT. Residues: CASSLVAGGLNTEAFF.

V gene TRBV6-5 combines with J gene TRBJ1-1; D possibly corresponds to TRBD1 (5 bases). Germline assignment: CDR1 MNHEY and CDR2 SVGAGI. This CDR3 has 15 residues. V was cut by 7 bases and J by 4 bases, with 19 bases left in between. The CDR3 DNA sequence: TGTGCCAGCACCCCTCGCAGGGCGGGGGGCACTGAAGCTTTCTTT. Protein sequence: CASTPRRAGGTEAFF.

This chain links TRBV5-4 with TRBJ1-2; the match to TRBD1 covers 7 bases. J was trimmed by 6 bases and V by 3 bases; bases with no gene match: 5. The V gene's germline CDR1 is SGHNT and CDR2 YYREEE (reference sequence). There are 13 residues in the CDR3. CDR3 sequence: CASSWKGQNGYTF. The CDR3 nucleotides read TGTGCCAGCAGCTGGAAGGGACAGAATGGCTACACCTTC.

This clone was observed once. The rearrangement uses TRBV4-2 and TRBJ2-7, with 8 bases matching TRBD1. Unmatched junction bases numbered 2, after V lost 2 bases and J lost 2 bases. CDR3 length: 14 amino acids. CDR1 and CDR2 from the germline V gene are LGHNA and YNFKEQ. This CDR3 is CASSQKGQAYEQYF. CDR3 in DNA: TGTGCCAGCAGCCAAAAGGGACAGGCCTACGAGCAGTACTTC.

The rearrangement uses TRBV19 and TRBJ1-2; no clear D gene. CDR1 and CDR2 from the germline V gene are LNHDA and SQIVND (reference sequence). Trimming pared 5 bases from V and 2 bases from J, leaving 9 bases between. This CDR3 region has 13 residues. CDR3 in amino acids: CASSVQWNYGYTF. For the CDR3, the DNA is TGTGCCAGTAGTGTACAGTGGAACTATGGCTACACCTTC.

The gene calls are TRBV12-3 or TRBV12-4 and TRBJ1-2, with 8 bases identical to TRBD1. The CDR3 has 13 amino acids. Unmatched junction bases numbered 2, after V lost 1 base and J lost 7 bases. CDR3 amino acids: CASSLGTGSGYTF. Written as DNA, the CDR3 is TGTGCCAGCAGTTTAGGGACAGGGAGTGGCTACACCTTC.

The chain has TRBV7-8 and TRBJ1-1, with 8 nucleotides matching TRBD1. Germline CDR1 is SGHVS and CDR2 is FQNEAQ. CDR3 length: 20 amino acids. V was pared by 3 bases and J by 1 base, with 19 bases of the junction left unmatched. CDR3 protein: CASSLGLIIRGRRGNTEAFF. The CDR3, as DNA: TGTGCCAGCAGCTTGGGTCTGATTATCAGGGGGCGTCGTGGGAACACTGAAGCTTTCTTT.

The genes are TRBV11-2 and TRBJ1-6; D is ambiguous. The ends were cut back, 3 bases at V and 7 bases at J, with 10 bases in the middle. Germline-derived CDR1 and CDR2 are SGHAT and FQNNGV. The CDR3 runs to 14 residues. CDR3: CASSFIRRNSPLHF. As DNA, the CDR3 is TGTGCCAGCAGCTTCATTAGGAGAAATTCACCCCTCCACTTT.

The V call is TRBV19, the J call TRBJ1-4, with a possible D match to TRBD1 (5 bases). This CDR3 spans 14 amino acids. Per the germline V gene, CDR1 is LNHDA and CDR2 is SQIVND (reference sequence). The germline V and J ends were trimmed by 4 bases and 3 bases, with 9 bases remaining between them. The DNA for the CDR3 is TGTGCCAGTAGTAAAGGGGCGGCTAATGAAAAACTGTTTTTT. As protein: CASSKGAANEKLFF. The full variable domain, in which reference TRBV19 and TRBJ1-4 provide the parts outside the CDR3, is DGGITQSPKYLFRKEGQNVTLSCEQNLNHDAMYWYRQDPGQGLRLIYYSQIVNDFQKGDIAEGYSVSREKKESFPLTVTSAQKNPTAFYLCASSKGAANEKLFFGSGTQLSVL.

V is TRBV3-1 (or the pseudogene TRBV3-2) and J is TRBJ2-7; 7 positions match TRBD2. The CDR3 covers 13 residues. Germline V CDR1 and CDR2: LGHDT, YNNKEL (reference sequence). The V segment lost 9 bases and the J segment 7 bases; nucleotides outside the gene matches: 12. CDR3 in DNA: TGTGCCAGTAGGGACTATGGTTCTCGGGAGCAGTACTTC. The encoded protein is CASRDYGSREQYF.

V is TRBV9 and J is TRBJ1-2; 9 bases match TRBD1. The CDR3 length is 17 residues. Germline CDR1 reads SGDLS; CDR2 reads YYNGEE. Trimming at V came to 4 bases and at J to 1 base, leaving 11 bases not matched to a gene. CDR3 in DNA: TGTGCCAGCAGCCTAAGGGGACAGGGACAGCTTAACTATGGCTACACCTTC. It is translated as CASSLRGQGQLNYGYTF.

The rearrangement uses TRBV5-5 and TRBJ1-2; 10 positions agree with TRBD1. With 4 bases clipped from V and 0 bases from J, the junction kept 18 bases outside the gene matches. The CDR3 covers 20 residues. Germline V gene data show CDR1 as SGHKS and CDR2 as YYEKEE (reference sequence). The CDR3 DNA follows: TGTGCCAGCAGCCGGGGGGGACAGGGGCATGTAGTCCCGACTAACTATGGCTACACCTTC. It specifies CASSRGGQGHVVPTNYGYTF.

This rearrangement joins TRBV3-1 (or the pseudogene TRBV3-2) to TRBJ2-3, with a weak D call TRBD2 (6 bases). V was trimmed by 0 bases and J by 6 bases, leaving 13 bases between them. The germline gives CDR1 LGHDT, CDR2 YNNKEL (reference sequence). This CDR3 has 15 residues. DNA of the CDR3: TGTGCCAGCAGCCAAGAGGGGCGGGAACGGGATACGCAGTATTTT. Residues: CASSQEGRERDTQYF.